Following are 29 T cell receptor beta chains from one sample sequenced in a study of T cells in Graves' hyperthyroidism and ophthalmopathy. Researchers amplified the TCR beta CDR3 regions from RNA transcripts. Using the HTBI primer set, a first-round RT-PCR was run on the TCR CDR3. One entry per CDR3 protein results from TCRdb running MiXCR on the multiplex PCR reads. The sample has 550,000 to 650,000 distinct CDR3 sequences, 11% to 15% seen once; the top ten hold approximately 13%. Sequencing was performed on blood. The receptors originated from a woman aged 40 to 50 with Graves' hyperthyroidism.

In this sample, this clonotype turned up many times. The chain combines TRBV20-1 with TRBJ2-3; D may be TRBD2 (6 bases). The ends were cut back, 1 base at V and 4 bases at J, with 9 bases in the middle. The germline V gene has CDR1 DFQATT and CDR2 SNEGSKA (reference sequence). This CDR3 has 13 residues. As DNA, the CDR3 is TGCAGTGCTAGAGTCGGGAGCTCAGATACGCAGTATTTT. Translation gives CSARVGSSDTQYF.

Many counts were recorded for this clonotype. The chain is built from TRBV11-2 and TRBJ2-1; 11 nucleotides align to TRBD2. V lost 1 base, J lost 3 bases, and 5 bases stayed unmatched. The CDR3 runs 17 residues. CDR1 is SGHAT, CDR2 FQNNGV, per germline. The CDR3 is CASSLVMTSGNYNEQFF. The CDR3 bases are TGTGCCAGCAGCTTAGTTATGACTAGCGGGAACTACAATGAGCAGTTCTTC.

This clonotype showed up many times. This rearrangement joins TRBV7-9 to TRBJ2-7, with D perhaps matching TRBD1 (5 bases). Deletions cut 2 bases from V and 4 bases from J, with 15 bases between. This CDR3 region has 15 residues. CDR1 is SEHNR, CDR2 FQNEAQ, per germline (reference sequence). The CDR3 loop reads CASSLQGLIGYEQYF. The CDR3 nucleotides are TGTGCCAGCAGCTTACAGGGTCTCATCGGGTACGAGCAGTACTTC.

The rearrangement joins TRBV30 to TRBJ1-4; D is undetermined. CDR3 length: 15 amino acids. The ends were cut back, 0 bases at V and 4 bases at J, with 12 bases in the middle. The germline V gene encodes CDR1 GTSNPN and CDR2 SVGIG (reference sequence). The CDR3 DNA reads as TGTGCCTGGAGTGTACGAGGAGTCCTTAATGAAAAACTGTTTTTT. Translating gives CAWSVRGVLNEKLFF.

This clonotype was counted ten times or more. This chain links TRBV12-3 or TRBV12-4 with TRBJ2-1; D uncertain. V lost 3 bases and J 4 bases, leaving 10 bases between the germline ends. The CDR3 loop spans 14 amino acids. In nucleotides, the CDR3 is TGTGCCAGCAGTTTTTCGGCCATTTACAATGAGCAGTTCTTC. This gives the protein CASSFSAIYNEQFF.

CDR3 sequence: CASSQDLAGGSSYNEQFF. CDR3 nucleotides: TGTGCCAGCAGCCAAGATCTAGCGGGAGGGTCGTCCTACAATGAGCAGTTCTTC. This chain links TRBV4-2 with TRBJ2-1; 12 nucleotides align to TRBD2. Germline lookup yields CDR1 LGHNA and CDR2 YNFKEQ. J was trimmed by 1 base and V by 0 bases; bases with no gene match: 4. CDR3 length: 18 residues.

This clonotype appeared many times. This sequence joins TRBV2 and TRBJ2-7; TRBD2 agrees at 10 bases. The CDR3 is 16 amino acids. V trimming: 6 bases; J trimming: 0 bases; junction bases outside the gene matches: 8. CDR1 SNHLY and CDR2 FYNNEI come from the germline V gene. The CDR3 coding sequence is TGTGCCAGCAGGCCGAAGCGGGAGGGAAACTCCTACGAGCAGTACTTC. It encodes CASRPKREGNSYEQYF. Based on the CDR3 plus reference TRBV2 and TRBJ2-7, the full variable domain is EPEVTQTPSHQVTQMGQEVILRCVPISNHLYFYWYRQILGQKVEFLVSFYNNEISEKSEIFDDQFSVERPDGSNFTLKIRSTKLEDSAMYFCASRPKREGNSYEQYFGPGTRLTVT.

This clonotype was counted at least ten times. The chain couples TRBV12-3 or TRBV12-4 to TRBJ2-1; tentative D call: TRBD2 (6 bases). This CDR3 contains 17 residues. V lost 6 bases to trimming and J lost 6 bases, with 24 bases between them. CDR3 DNA sequence: TGTGCCAGCAGCCTAAAATCCCCGAGACTAGGGGCCAATGAGCAGTTCTTC. It codes for CASSLKSPRLGANEQFF.

The table lists this clonotype with a few counts. The chain is built from TRBV2 and TRBJ2-7; no definite D call. The CDR3 contains 13 residues. Germline V gene data show CDR1 as SNHLY and CDR2 as FYNNEI. V was shortened by 3 bases and J by 4 bases, with 10 bases between the two germline ends. This CDR3 reads CASSDGMSYEQYF. The CDR3 bases are TGTGCCAGCAGTGATGGAATGAGTTACGAGCAGTACTTC.

Turning to this clonotype: A much larger clone differs from this one at a single base, so this may be a read error. The genes are TRBV24-1 and TRBJ2-3, with 7 bases identical to TRBD2. Per germline, CDR1 KGHDR and CDR2 SFDVKD. The CDR3 has 14 residues. CDR3 DNA sequence: TGTGCCATCAGTGCCGGACTAGATCCTGATACGCAGTATTTT. Protein product: CAISAGLDPDTQYF.

This clonotype was picked up a small number of times. The V call is TRBV19, the J call TRBJ2-1, with D possibly matching TRBD2 (6 bases). There are 16 residues in the CDR3. Germline CDR1 LNHDA, CDR2 SQIVND (reference sequence). Trimming cost V 1 base and J 4 bases, with 14 bases left between them. CDR3 region: CASSIAGGRRYNEQFF. CDR3 nucleotide sequence: TGTGCCAGTAGTATAGCAGGAGGGAGGCGGTACAATGAGCAGTTCTTC.

This clonotype was counted at least ten times. V gene TRBV3-1 combines with J gene TRBJ1-5, with D possibly TRBD1 on 5 matching bases. Germline-derived CDR1 and CDR2 are LGHDT and YNNKEL (reference sequence). Trimming stripped 0 bases from V and 2 bases from J, with 8 bases between. The CDR3 length is 15 residues. The CDR3 DNA follows: TGTGCCAGCAGCCAAGAGTTGGGGGGCAATCAGCCCCAGCATTTT. Translation: CASSQELGGNQPQHF.

CDR3: CASSRGQGVYNSPLHF. DNA for the CDR3: TGCGCCAGCAGCCGGGGACAGGGGGTCTATAATTCACCCCTCCACTTT. This rearrangement joins TRBV4-1 to TRBJ1-6; 11 bases match TRBD1. CDR1 is MGHRA, CDR2 YSYEKL, per germline. V trimming: 4 bases; J trimming: 3 bases; junction bases outside the gene matches: 2. The CDR3 covers 16 residues.

This sequence joins TRBV3-1 and TRBJ2-7, with no clear D. V lost 4 bases, J lost 2 bases, and 15 bases lay in between. Germline loops: CDR1 LGHDT, CDR2 YNNKEL (reference sequence). The CDR3 is 15 residues long. The CDR3 DNA follows: TGTGCCAGCAGCCTCTATTCCGACACTACCTACGAGCAGTACTTC. Translated, it gives CASSLYSDTTYEQYF.

There are a few counts of this clonotype. The V call is TRBV14, the J call TRBJ2-1; D possibly uses TRBD1 or TRBD2 (7 bases each). Trimming stripped 4 bases from V and 9 bases from J, with 16 bases between. This CDR3 has 14 amino acids. Looked up from germline, CDR1 is SGHDN and CDR2 is FVKESK. The CDR3 reads CASSPPGGAVEQFF. CDR3 sequence (DNA): TGTGCCAGCAGCCCCCCAGGGGGGGCAGTTGAGCAGTTCTTC.

At least ten counts were recorded for this clonotype. The J gene is TRBJ1-1, the V gene TRBV5-1, with 12 nucleotides matching TRBD1. V was clipped by 2 bases and J by 5 bases; unmatched bases: 10. This CDR3 region has 17 residues. Germline V lookup: CDR1 SGHRS, CDR2 YFSETQ. The chain's CDR3 is CASSFSGTGGLGTEAFF. CDR3 coding DNA: TGCGCCAGCAGCTTCTCCGGGACAGGGGGCTTGGGGACTGAAGCTTTCTTT.

At least ten counts were recorded for this clonotype. The V call is TRBV12-5, the J call TRBJ1-1; the match to TRBD1 covers 8 bases. The CDR3 covers 12 residues. Germline lookup yields CDR1 LGHNT and CDR2 FRNRAP. Unmatched junction bases numbered 2, after V lost 5 bases and J lost 6 bases. Written as DNA, the CDR3 is TGTGCTAGTGGTCCGGGACAGGCTGAAGCTTTCTTT. It specifies CASGPGQAEAFF.

On this clonotype: This may be a read error: a much more frequent sequence differs by one nucleotide. The V call is TRBV11-3, the J call TRBJ2-1, with 9 bases identical to TRBD2. The trim removed 5 bases at V and 6 bases at J, leaving 8 bases unmatched. From germline, CDR1 is SGHNT and CDR2 YENEEA. This CDR3 has 15 residues. CDR3 in DNA: TGTGCCAGCAGCGTTAGCGGGGGTCTTGGCAATGAGCAGTTCTTC. It yields the protein CASSVSGGLGNEQFF.

The sample holds many counts of this clonotype. The V gene is TRBV28, the J gene TRBJ2-1; TRBD1 matches at 8 bases. The CDR3 extends over 14 amino acids. The junction had 7 bases not matched to a gene; V was cut back by 8 bases and J by 4 bases. The germline V gene has CDR1 MDHEN and CDR2 SYDVKM. CDR3 in amino acids: CASARDRTYNEQFF. CDR3 sequence (DNA): TGTGCCAGCGCCCGGGACAGGACATACAATGAGCAGTTCTTC.

This clonotype showed up many times. The chain combines TRBV7-2 with TRBJ2-1; D gene unclear. CDR1 is SGHTA and CDR2 is FQGNSA in the germline V gene. The CDR3 extends over 14 amino acids. The ends were cut back, 1 base at V and 5 bases at J, with 9 bases in the middle. This CDR3 is CASSLEYSNNEQFF. For the CDR3, the DNA is TGTGCCAGCAGCTTAGAGTACTCGAACAATGAGCAGTTCTTC.

This clonotype was seen many times. The genes are TRBV6-1 and TRBJ2-5, with D perhaps TRBD2 (6 bases). The CDR3 contains 14 residues. Trimming took off 9 bases at V and 5 bases at J, with 19 bases between the two ends. Per the germline V gene, CDR1 is MNHNS and CDR2 is SASEGT. This CDR3 is CARGGTPPGETQYF. CDR3 nucleotides: TGTGCCAGGGGCGGGACTCCCCCGGGGGAGACCCAGTACTTC.

This rearrangement joins TRBV5-8 to TRBJ2-7, with 7 bases matching TRBD2. Germline CDR1 and CDR2: SGHTS and YDEGEE. The CDR3 is made up of 15 amino acids. With V trimmed by 4 bases and J by 3 bases, 10 bases remained unmatched. The chain's CDR3 is CASSVSASGYYEQYF. In nucleotides, the CDR3 is TGTGCCAGCAGCGTTTCGGCTAGCGGCTACTACGAGCAGTACTTC.

This clonotype appeared many times. The rearrangement links TRBV20-1 to TRBJ2-3; tentatively, D is TRBD1 (5 bases). This CDR3 has 14 amino acids. CDR1 and CDR2 from the germline V gene are DFQATT and SNEGSKA (reference sequence). V was cut by 4 bases and J by 1 base, with 12 bases left in between. The CDR3 spells CSATRQPGTDTQYF. The CDR3 nucleotides are TGCAGTGCTACCAGACAGCCGGGCACAGATACGCAGTATTTT.

This clonotype has a handful of counts. The chain joins TRBV20-1 to TRBJ2-5; D is uncertain. This CDR3 has 15 amino acids. CDR1 and CDR2 from the germline V gene are DFQATT and SNEGSKA (reference sequence). With 0 bases removed from V and 1 base from J, the gap between germline ends came to 12 bases. CDR3: CSARDLSQPQETQYF. The CDR3 coding sequence is TGCAGTGCTAGAGATCTTAGCCAGCCCCAAGAGACCCAGTACTTC.

The rearrangement uses TRBV7-3 and TRBJ2-3, with D unclear. Per germline, CDR1 SGHTA and CDR2 FQGTGA. This CDR3 is built from 15 residues. The V end was cut by 5 bases, the J end by 5 bases, with 17 bases between. This chain's CDR3 is CASSQRAHRGDTQYF. The CDR3 coding sequence is TGTGCCAGCAGCCAGAGAGCCCACCGCGGAGATACGCAGTATTTT.

This clonotype was found many times. The chain links TRBV11-1 to TRBJ1-1; 10 bases match TRBD1. Germline-derived CDR1 and CDR2 are SGHAT and FQDESV (reference sequence). After removal of 1 base from V and 3 bases from J, the junction contained 5 bases not matched to a gene. This CDR3 is 16 amino acids long. The CDR3 protein is CASSLDSGQGYTEAFF. The CDR3, as DNA: TGTGCCAGCAGCTTAGACTCGGGACAGGGGTACACTGAAGCTTTCTTT.

The J gene is TRBJ1-5, the V gene TRBV12-3 or TRBV12-4; 7 nucleotides align to TRBD1. CDR3 size: 14 residues. V shed 3 bases and J 5 bases; nucleotides not matched to a gene: 4. In DNA, the CDR3 is TGTGCCAGCAGTTTCGGGACAGTCCATCAGCCCCAGCATTTT. Protein sequence: CASSFGTVHQPQHF.

The chain has TRBV4-1 and TRBJ2-3, with 11 bases fitting TRBD1. With 4 bases clipped from V and 5 bases from J, the junction kept 8 bases outside the gene matches. CDR3 length equals 16 residues. From germline, CDR1 is MGHRA and CDR2 YSYEKL. CDR3 bases: TGCGCCAGCAGCCTACCCGGGACAGGGGGAATAGATACGCAGTATTTT. Encoded protein: CASSLPGTGGIDTQYF.

The chain recombines TRBV7-9 with TRBJ2-2; 8 bases match TRBD2. Trimming cost V 5 bases and J 3 bases; bases outside gene matches: 2. Germline V gives CDR1 SEHNR, CDR2 FQNEAQ (reference sequence). This CDR3 is 14 amino acids long. The CDR3 spells CASSRTSYTGELFF. The CDR3 bases are TGTGCCAGCAGCCGGACTAGCTACACCGGGGAGCTGTTTTTT.